The 32 T cell receptor beta chains reported below all come from one sample, sequenced in a study of beta chain features in type 1 diabetes. The authors reverse transcribed all of the isolated RNA, so sequencing captured expressed TCRB transcripts. Data came from immunoSEQ multiplex PCR; TCRdb stores just in-frame clones and leaves some out. The sample includes under 450,000 clones, about 15% of them seen just once. Sequencing input: naive CD4+ T cells from blood. The receptors stem from a man aged 25 to 40 in good health.

The V call is TRBV7-2, the J call TRBJ1-2, with D unclear. Germline V gives CDR1 SGHTA, CDR2 FQGNSA. CDR3 length: 12 residues. V lost 3 bases, J lost 7 bases, and 9 bases lay in between. CDR3 bases: TGTGCCAGCAGCTTTCTTGGTGGTGGCTACACCTTC. Its translation is CASSFLGGGYTF.

There are a few counts of this clone. The gene calls are TRBV11-2 and TRBJ2-1; D may be TRBD2 (6 bases). The CDR3 sequence is 12 residues long. From germline, CDR1 is SGHAT and CDR2 FQNNGV. V lost 7 bases, J lost 4 bases, and 8 bases lay in between. DNA for the CDR3: TGTGCCAGCACCGCGGGATACAATGAGCAGTTCTTC. Translated, it gives CASTAGYNEQFF.

The J gene is TRBJ2-2, the V gene TRBV7-9; 8 bases are shared with TRBD2. Germline V gene data show CDR1 as SEHNR and CDR2 as FQNEAQ (reference sequence). This CDR3 spans 19 amino acids. Trimming removed 2 bases from V and 4 bases from J; junction bases left unmatched: 15. In DNA, the CDR3 is TGTGCCAGCAGCTTACGCTTTGCGGGAGGTACTCCGGGCACCGGGGAGCTGTTTTTT. Translation: CASSLRFAGGTPGTGELFF.

This clone appeared a few times. The CDR3: CASSLEVNSYNEQFF. The CDR3 DNA reads TGTGCCAGCAGCTTAGAGGTCAACTCCTACAATGAGCAGTTCTTC. This chain links TRBV7-2 with TRBJ2-1, with no clear D. The CDR3 loop spans 15 amino acids. Germline-derived CDR1 and CDR2 are SGHTA and FQGNSA. Trimming left V 1 base short and J 0 bases short, with 7 bases between.

There are a few counts of this clone. The V call is TRBV13, the J call TRBJ2-1; D unresolved. Per the germline V gene, CDR1 is PRHDT and CDR2 is FYEKMQ (reference sequence). The CDR3 extends over 17 amino acids. Trimming stripped 3 bases from V and 5 bases from J, with 20 bases between. In DNA, the CDR3 is TGTGCCAGCAGCTTCGTTTTTCAGACCAAGCCAAACAATGAGCAGTTCTTC. Amino acid sequence: CASSFVFQTKPNNEQFF.

The gene calls are TRBV7-9 and TRBJ2-3, with no clear D. V lost 4 bases and J 0 bases, leaving 14 bases between the germline ends. The CDR3 contains 16 residues. Germline lookup yields CDR1 SEHNR and CDR2 FQNEAQ (reference sequence). The CDR3 coding sequence is TGTGCCAGCAGCTCCACTCCGCGTCGAAGCACAGATACGCAGTATTTT. This encodes CASSSTPRRSTDTQYF.

The V call is TRBV14, the J call TRBJ2-5, with no clear D. V was pared by 0 bases and J by 2 bases, with 10 bases between. The CDR3 runs to 15 residues. Germline CDR1 is SGHDN and CDR2 is FVKESK. CDR3 nucleotide sequence: TGTGCCAGCAGCCAAGATAATAGGTTACAAGAGACCCAGTACTTC. As protein: CASSQDNRLQETQYF. The full variable domain, in which reference TRBV14 and TRBJ2-5 provide the parts outside the CDR3, is EAGVTQFPSHSVIEKGQTVTLRCDPISGHDNLYWYRRVMGKEIKFLLHFVKESKQDESGMPNNRFLAERTGGTYSTLKVQPAELEDSGVYFCASSQDNRLQETQYFGPGTRLLVL.

The chain recombines TRBV6-6 with TRBJ2-5, with TRBD1 matching 7 bases. Trimming removed 5 bases from V and 5 bases from J; junction bases left unmatched: 8. Looked up from germline, CDR1 is MNHNY and CDR2 is SVGAGI (reference sequence). The CDR3 has 14 amino acids. The CDR3 region has the DNA TGTGCCAGCAGTAAAGACAGGGCAGTGGAGACCCAGTACTTC. Translated: CASSKDRAVETQYF.

The chain joins TRBV7-9 to TRBJ1-1; D gene uncertain. The V gene lost 7 bases and the J gene lost 4 bases, with 7 bases spanning the gap. CDR1 SEHNR and CDR2 FQNEAQ come from the germline V gene (reference sequence). This CDR3 is built from 11 residues. The DNA of the CDR3 is TGTGCCAGCACCGCAGGCACTGAAGCTTTCTTT. Its protein is CASTAGTEAFF.

This clone came up a few times. The chain's CDR3 is CASSIGTGARGELFF. The CDR3 DNA reads as TGTGCCAGTAGTATCGGGACAGGGGCTCGTGGGGAGCTGTTTTTT. The chain uses TRBV19 and TRBJ2-2, with 10 positions matching TRBD1. Germline CDR1 is LNHDA and CDR2 is SQIVND (reference sequence). Unmatched junction bases numbered 6, after V lost 3 bases and J lost 8 bases. This CDR3 is 15 amino acids long.

The sample holds a few counts of this clone. The genes are TRBV7-9 and TRBJ2-7; D possibly corresponds to TRBD1 (6 bases). CDR3 length equals 15 residues. Germline CDR1 and CDR2: SEHNR and FQNEAQ (reference sequence). The V and J ends lost 5 bases and 2 bases respectively, with 16 bases between them. The CDR3 loop reads CASSRAGVGTYEQYF. In nucleotides, the CDR3 is TGTGCCAGCAGCCGCGCAGGGGTGGGGACCTACGAGCAGTACTTC.

The gene calls are TRBV29-1 and TRBJ1-5, with 7 bases matching TRBD1. Germline V gene sequence: CDR1 SQVTM, CDR2 ANQGSEA. J lost 0 bases, V lost 5 bases, and 4 bases had no gene match. This CDR3 spans 14 amino acids. Here the CDR3 reads CSVWTGHSNQPQHF. In DNA form, the CDR3 reads TGCAGCGTTTGGACAGGTCATAGCAATCAGCCCCAGCATTTT.

This chain joins TRBV7-9 and TRBJ2-3, with 8 bases that match TRBD1. The CDR3 has 16 amino acids. Losses at the gene ends were 4 bases for V and 4 bases for J; bases not matched to a gene: 10. Germline V lookup: CDR1 SEHNR, CDR2 FQNEAQ (reference sequence). The CDR3 nucleotides read TGTGCCAGCAGCTCCGGACAGGGATCGTTCGCAGATACGCAGTATTTT. This sequence encodes CASSSGQGSFADTQYF.

This chain connects TRBV4-3 to TRBJ2-7; weak D call: TRBD2 (6 bases). Trimming removed 0 bases from V and 6 bases from J, with 21 bases in between. CDR1 is LGHNA, CDR2 YSLEER, per germline. This CDR3 is 17 amino acids long. CDR3 sequence reads: CASSQDLRGLVGGEQYF. As DNA, the CDR3 is TGCGCCAGCAGCCAAGATCTGAGGGGACTTGTAGGTGGCGAGCAGTACTTC.

The gene calls are TRBV7-9 and TRBJ1-2; D not certain. The CDR3 spans 13 residues. Germline V lookup: CDR1 SEHNR, CDR2 FQNEAQ (reference sequence). The V gene lost 4 bases and the J gene lost 4 bases, with 10 bases spanning the gap. The CDR3 reads CASSSAGSYGYTF. CDR3 sequence (DNA): TGTGCCAGCAGCTCCGCAGGCTCCTATGGCTACACCTTC.

The chain combines TRBV27 with TRBJ1-2; 9 nucleotides match TRBD1. Germline CDR1 MNHEY, CDR2 SMNVEV (reference sequence). CDR3 length: 14 residues. J gave up 3 bases and V 4 bases, and 3 bases lay outside the gene matches. The CDR3: CASSSRTGDYGYTF. The CDR3 nucleotides are TGTGCCAGCAGTTCACGGACAGGGGACTATGGCTACACCTTC.

V gene TRBV25-1 combines with J gene TRBJ2-1; D possibly matches TRBD1 or TRBD2 (5 bases each). Deletions cut 8 bases from V and 9 bases from J, with 11 bases between. CDR1 and CDR2 from the germline V gene are MGHDK and SYGVNS. This CDR3 spans 11 amino acids. The CDR3 DNA is TGTGCCAGCTCAGAGGGGCCTGAGCAGTTCTTC. It yields the protein CASSEGPEQFF.

This clone came up a few times. The rearrangement links TRBV7-9 to TRBJ1-4, with a tentative D call TRBD1 (6 bases). V lost 3 bases, J lost 12 bases, and 17 bases lay in between. This CDR3 is built from 14 residues. Germline CDR1 is SEHNR and CDR2 is FQNEAQ (reference sequence). For the CDR3, the DNA is TGTGCCAGCAGCTTCTCGTCACAGGGTGTCGAACTGTTTTTT. Protein: CASSFSSQGVELFF.

This chain connects TRBV7-9 to TRBJ2-5; 7 bases line up with TRBD1. CDR1 and CDR2 from the germline V gene are SEHNR and FQNEAQ (reference sequence). Germline trimming cut 0 bases from V and 5 bases from J; bases unmatched to any gene: 9. This CDR3 comprises 16 residues. CDR3 sequence: CASSLAPGQTGETQYF. The CDR3 nucleotides read TGTGCCAGCAGCTTAGCACCGGGACAGACGGGCGAGACCCAGTACTTC.

V gene TRBV4-2 combines with J gene TRBJ2-3, with TRBD1 as a possible D gene (6 bases). Germline loops: CDR1 LGHNA, CDR2 YNFKEQ. V lost 0 bases and J 4 bases, leaving 20 bases between the germline ends. The CDR3 consists of 18 residues. DNA for the CDR3: TGTGCCAGCAGCCAAGACGGTTGGGACACTTTAATAGCAGATACGCAGTATTTT. It specifies CASSQDGWDTLIADTQYF.

V gene TRBV2 combines with J gene TRBJ2-1, with 8 positions matching TRBD2. The CDR3 covers 19 residues. J was trimmed by 7 bases and V by 1 base; bases with no gene match: 18. Germline CDR1 SNHLY, CDR2 FYNNEI. The CDR3 DNA follows: TGTGCCAGCAGTGAAGGGGAAGCGGGAGTGGGTACCAAGCTTAATGAGCAGTTCTTC. It encodes CASSEGEAGVGTKLNEQFF. Variable domain in full (rest from reference TRBV2 and TRBJ2-1): EPEVTQTPSHQVTQMGQEVILRCVPISNHLYFYWYRQILGQKVEFLVSFYNNEISEKSEIFDDQFSVERPDGSNFTLKIRSTKLEDSAMYFCASSEGEAGVGTKLNEQFFGPGTRLTVL.

This chain links TRBV7-8 with TRBJ2-1; D may be TRBD2 (5 bases). With 4 bases removed from V and 8 bases from J, the gap between germline ends came to 12 bases. Germline V gene lookup returns CDR1 SGHVS and CDR2 FQNEAQ. The CDR3 totals 13 residues. The CDR3 sequence is CASSSDSRDEQFF. The CDR3 bases are TGTGCCAGCAGCTCGGACTCAAGGGATGAGCAGTTCTTC.

In this sample, this clone turned up many times. The chain recombines TRBV29-1 with TRBJ2-5; weak D call: TRBD2 (5 bases). This CDR3 spans 15 amino acids. In germline, CDR1 is SQVTM, CDR2 ANQGSEA. V lost 6 bases and J 4 bases, leaving 21 bases between the germline ends. The CDR3 is CSVALTSAQLETQYF. As DNA, the CDR3 is TGCAGCGTCGCCCTTACTAGTGCTCAGTTAGAGACCCAGTACTTC.

As to this clone: The same CDR3 can be traced to other DNA sequences in this sample. CDR3 nucleotides: TGTGCCAGCAGCAGGGGAGCTGAAGCTTTCTTT. Its protein product is CASSRGAEAFF. V is TRBV6-5 and J is TRBJ1-1, with D perhaps TRBD1 (6 bases). CDR1 and CDR2 (germline): MNHEY, SVGAGI. V gave up 6 bases and J gave up 6 bases, with 8 bases separating them. CDR3 length equals 11 residues.

This clone was seen a few times. The chain uses TRBV4-2 and TRBJ2-5; TRBD2 aligns across 7 bases. The CDR3 sequence is 15 residues long. The V segment lost 0 bases and the J segment 4 bases; nucleotides outside the gene matches: 5. Germline V gives CDR1 LGHNA, CDR2 YNFKEQ. DNA of the CDR3: TGTGCCAGCAGCCAAGATTGGGGGGGGTCAGAGACCCAGTACTTC. Protein: CASSQDWGGSETQYF.

This chain joins TRBV4-1 and TRBJ1-6, with 9 bases aligning to TRBD1. There are 17 residues in the CDR3. Germline values: CDR1 MGHRA, CDR2 YSYEKL. With V trimmed by 1 base and J by 10 bases, 11 bases remained unmatched. CDR3 protein: CASSQGRPGQGGSPLHF. CDR3 DNA sequence: TGCGCCAGCAGCCAAGGACGTCCGGGACAGGGTGGATCACCCCTCCACTTT.

This clone has more than one count but fewer than ten. V and J are TRBV4-1 and TRBJ2-5; TRBD2 aligns across 9 bases. V trimming: 0 bases; J trimming: 1 base; junction bases outside the gene matches: 6. The CDR3 is 17 residues long. Germline loops: CDR1 MGHRA, CDR2 YSYEKL. DNA for the CDR3: TGCGCCAGCAGCCAAGATGGGGCGGGGGGGCTCCAAGAGACCCAGTACTTC. Translating gives CASSQDGAGGLQETQYF.

This chain joins TRBV7-9 and TRBJ1-6; no definite D call. CDR1 is SEHNR and CDR2 is FQNEAQ in the germline V gene (reference sequence). V gave up 3 bases and J gave up 10 bases, with 10 bases separating them. The CDR3 is made up of 13 amino acids. The CDR3 DNA sequence: TGTGCCAGCAGCTTCGGAGATTGGTCACCCCTCCACTTT. It codes for CASSFGDWSPLHF.

The V and J genes are TRBV15 and TRBJ2-3; TRBD2 matches at 7 bases. V lost 8 bases, J lost 6 bases, and 8 bases stayed unmatched. CDR1 is LNHNV and CDR2 is YYDKDF in the germline V gene (reference sequence). The CDR3 contains 13 residues. The CDR3 DNA sequence: TGTGCCACCCGGCGGGAGAGGTGGGATACGCAGTATTTT. Protein product: CATRRERWDTQYF.

In its sample, this clone was seen a few times. This chain uses TRBV18 with TRBJ1-2; D gene uncertain. This CDR3 has 12 amino acids. The V gene's germline CDR1 is KGHSH and CDR2 LQKENI. Trimming pared 6 bases from V and 8 bases from J, leaving 13 bases between. The CDR3 DNA follows: TGTGCCAGCTCCCGCCAAGAAGGAGGCTACACCTTC. Encoded protein: CASSRQEGGYTF.

The CDR3 nucleotides are TGTGCCACCAGCAGAGATCGGGGGTTGGACAGGACATATGGCTACACCTTC. Its protein product is CATSRDRGLDRTYGYTF. The gene calls are TRBV15 and TRBJ1-2; 7 bases match TRBD1. Germline-derived CDR1 and CDR2 are LNHNV and YYDKDF (reference sequence). The CDR3 is 17 residues long. After removal of 0 bases from V and 5 bases from J, the junction contained 12 bases not matched to a gene.

The chain combines TRBV6-6 with TRBJ2-3, with a tentative D call TRBD1 (5 bases). The germline V gene encodes CDR1 MNHNY and CDR2 SVGAGI (reference sequence). The CDR3 is 15 amino acids. V was pared by 2 bases and J by 4 bases, with 13 bases between. CDR3 in DNA: TGTGCCAGCAGTTACGGTACAGGACGCCCAGATACGCAGTATTTT. Its translation: CASSYGTGRPDTQYF.